This TCR beta chain was sequenced during a study of blood T cells in healthy people across ages. Notes on the study in general: Compared with aged donors, long-lived donors showed fewer expanded clones, suggesting selection.

In its sample, this clonotype was seen a few times. What it recognizes is unknown. CDR3 size: 14 residues. PBMCs were isolated at a quantity of at least 6.5 million per sample. The use of a sample-barcoded 5' primer and a J-beta primer mix characterized a second PCR of about 6 to 12 cycles. The study obtained at least 3 million CDR3-containing paired-end reads from every sample. One entry per CDR3 protein results from TCRdb running MiXCR on the 5' RACE reads. This sample has approximately 780,000 distinct CDR3 sequences; more than 25% occur once, and the top ten carry about 2.9%. The same data also contributed to another study, on T cells of mothers and their children.

V usage is TRBV12-3 or TRBV12-4 and J usage is TRBJ2-5, with TRBD1 as a possible D gene (6 bases). The DNA end is a closer match to TRBJ2-1, so the J assignment may be wrong. The TCR originated in a boy aged 5-17 years in good health. The sample comprised blood. The CDR3 is CASRVDRYGNEQFF. The CDR3 coding sequence is TGTGCCAGCAGGGTCGACAGGTATGGGAATGAGCAGTTCTTC.